The source of this T cell receptor (beta chain) is a study of CD8 T cells in Susac syndrome. When the RNA was reverse transcribed, random hexamers were used with an input of about 0.5 to 1 ug. It was immunoSEQ multiplex PCR that amplified TCR beta CDR3 across 54 Vbeta and 13 Jbeta. TCRdb processed the immunoSEQ multiplex PCR reads anew with MiXCR; each CDR3 protein has one entry. The sample includes some 47,000 distinct CDR3 sequences, roughly 92% of them seen just once. The authors negatively isolated CD8+ and CD4+ T cells and FACS-enriched TEMRA cells. The CDR3 has 15 residues. The germline V gene encodes CDR1 MGHRA and CDR2 YSYEKL. Losses at the gene ends were 4 bases for V and 4 bases for J; bases not matched to a gene: 7.

The chain couples TRBV4-1 to TRBJ1-3, with 7 bases that match TRBD1. The material sequenced was CD8+ T cells from PBMCs. The clonotype comes from a human donor in good health. The CDR3 DNA follows: TGCGCCAGCAGCCTACTAACAGGGGCGGGAAACACCATATATTTT. This encodes CASSLLTGAGNTIYF.